These T cell receptor beta chains were read from a single sample in a study of technical replicates of blood from a handful of donors. Sequencing used immunoSEQ multiplex PCR; TCRdb keeps in-frame clones, though not all of them. The sample holds tens of thousands of clones; over 95% are singletons and the top ten take over 0.2%. The sequencing input was T cells isolated from PBMCs. These receptors originate from a human donor in good health. CDR3s include the opening cysteine and the closing phenylalanine or tryptophan. D genes are given only for firm matches. Expanded clones get a size class; other rows say once, few or many, or leave the size out.

TRBJ1-1 | - | TRBD1 | TRBV19 | TGTGCCAGTATGGGCCAGGGGGCAGGGGACACTGAAGCTTTCTTT | CASMGQGAGDTEAFF
TRBJ2-7 | - | TRBD2 | TRBV27 | TGTGCCAGCAGTCCCGGGACTAGCGGGACCTACGAGCAGTACTTC | CASSPGTSGTYEQYF
TRBJ2-3 | - | TRBD1 | TRBV7-9 | TGTGCCAGCAGCCCACAGGGGTCATTGACAGATACGCAGTATTTT | CASSPQGSLTDTQYF
TRBJ1-1 | - | TRBD1 | TRBV27 | TGTGCCAGCAGTTTAGGGACAGGGCTGAACACTGAAGCTTTCTTT | CASSLGTGLNTEAFF
TRBJ2-2 | - | - | TRBV7-9 | TGTGCCAGCAGCCCTCTTGCCGGGGAGCTGTTTTTT | CASSPLAGELFF
TRBJ1-1 | - | - | TRBV7-3 | TGTGCCAGCAGCTTCTCAGGGCGTGACACTGAAGCTTTCTTT | CASSFSGRDTEAFF
TRBJ2-3 | - | TRBD2 | TRBV29-1 | TGCAGCGTCATCTGGACTAGCGGGAACACAGATACGCAGTATTTT | CSVIWTSGNTDTQYF
TRBJ1-2 | - | - | TRBV11-2 | TGTGCCAGCAGTCCCAACACGGGAGGTCTAGACTATGGCTACACCTTC | CASSPNTGGLDYGYTF
TRBJ2-4 | - | TRBD2 | TRBV11-2 | TGTGCCAGCAGCTTAGATGGGGGGGGCATTCAGTACTTC | CASSLDGGGIQYF
TRBJ2-5 | once | - | TRBV30 | TGTGCCTGGAGGGACAAAGAGACCCAGTACTTC | CAWRDKETQYF
TRBJ1-5 | once | - | TRBV28 | TGTGCCACCAGGGTAGGGGGTCAGCCCCAGCATTTT | CATRVGGQPQHF
TRBJ2-5 | - | TRBD2 | TRBV5-4 | TGTGCCAGCAGCTTGGGGGGGGGAGAGACCCAGTACTTC | CASSLGGGETQYF
TRBJ2-3 | - | - | TRBV4-1 | TGCGCCAGCAGCCAATCAAGGGGGAGGGTTACAGATACGCAGTATTTT | CASSQSRGRVTDTQYF
TRBJ2-1 | - | TRBD2 | TRBV29-1 | TGCAGCGTTAGCCCTAGCGGGAGCACTGAGCAGTTCTTC | CSVSPSGSTEQFF
TRBJ1-4 | few | - | TRBV19 | TGTGCCAGTAGTATACCAGGGCCAAATGAAAAACTGTTTTTT | CASSIPGPNEKLFF
TRBJ2-3 | - | - | TRBV9 | TGTGCCAGCAGCGTAGGAATGAGGGGGTGGGATACGCAGTATTTT | CASSVGMRGWDTQYF
TRBJ1-2 | - | TRBD1 | TRBV7-2 | TGTGCCAGCAGACAGGGGACGGACTATGGCTACACCTTC | CASRQGTDYGYTF
TRBJ1-1 | - | - | TRBV12-5 | TGTGCTAGTGGTTTGGAGTTGGGAAGAGGGACTGAAGCTTTCTTT | CASGLELGRGTEAFF
TRBJ1-4 | - | - | TRBV6-1 | TGTGCCAGCAGGCCCGGACAGATCTATGAAAAACTGTTTTTT | CASRPGQIYEKLFF
TRBJ1-4 | - | TRBD1 | TRBV7-9 | TGTGCCAGCAGCTTAACGCAGGGGGTGGAAAAACTGTTTTTT | CASSLTQGVEKLFF
TRBJ1-2 | - | - | TRBV6-1 | TGTGCCAGCGATCCGTCACCGGGGGGCAACTATGGCTACACCTTC | CASDPSPGGNYGYTF
TRBJ2-6 | - | - | TRBV6-5 | TGTGCCAGCCACTCTGGGGCCAACGTCCTGACTTTC | CASHSGANVLTF
TRBJ2-7 | - | TRBD2 | TRBV4-1 | TGCGCCAGCAGCCTTTCCGGACTAGCGGCCTCCTACGAGCAGTACTTC | CASSLSGLAASYEQYF
TRBJ2-7 | once | - | TRBV18 | TGTGCCAGCTCACCACCGAGCTCCTACGAGCAGTACTTC | CASSPPSSYEQYF
TRBJ2-5 | - | - | TRBV5-4 | TGTGCCAGCAGCTCGGGGGTCCGGACGGAGACCCAGTACTTC | CASSSGVRTETQYF
TRBJ2-1 | - | - | TRBV7-9 | TGTGCCAGCAGCTTAGGCGGAACAGAGCAGTTCTTC | CASSLGGTEQFF
TRBJ2-7 | - | - | TRBV5-1 | TGCGCCAGCACCTTGCATGGGGAGTCCTACGAGCAGTACTTC | CASTLHGESYEQYF
TRBJ1-4 | - | TRBD1 | TRBV12-5 | TGTGCTAGTGGTTTGGCTCCCCCCGGGACAGGGTTTGCAACTAATGAAAAACTGTTTTTT | CASGLAPPGTGFATNEKLFF
TRBJ2-7 | - | TRBD2 | TRBV5-1 | TGCGCCAGCAGCCCACTAGCGGGAGATGGCGAGCAGTACTTC | CASSPLAGDGEQYF
TRBJ2-7 | - | - | TRBV7-7 | TGTGCTAGCAGCTACCGGAACGGGTCCTACGAGCAGTACTTC | CASSYRNGSYEQYF
TRBJ2-7 | - | TRBD2 | TRBV2 | TGTGCCAGCAGTGAATTGATGGGTTTAGCGGGAGCAAAGTCCTACGAGCAGTACTTC | CASSELMGLAGAKSYEQYF
TRBJ2-3 | - | TRBD1 | TRBV10-3 | TGTGCCATCATGACAGGGGGTGGGACAGATACGCAGTATTTT | CAIMTGGGTDTQYF
TRBJ2-7 | - | - | TRBV5-6 | TGTGCCAGCAGCTTTAGCTCGGACTCCTACGAGCAGTACTTC | CASSFSSDSYEQYF